These T cell receptor beta chains were read from a single sample in a study of T cell changes during pregnancy in multiple sclerosis. Generated by immunoSEQ multiplex PCR, the TCRdb table keeps only in-frame clones and is missing some. This repertoire shows just over 55,000 clones, 75% to 95% found once; its top ten account for roughly 3.5%. The sample in question was peripheral blood, obtained after pregnancy. The receptors derive from a female donor in good health, enrolled as a control in a pregnancy study. Both conserved end residues are part of each CDR3. Fields, in order: V gene, clone size, J gene, D gene, CDR3 protein, CDR3 DNA. D genes are given only for firm matches. Clone size is shown for a subset of rows, as once, few, many or a class of expanded clone.

TRBV25-1,.,TRBJ1-2,TRBD1,CASRTGGHGYTF,TGTGCCAGCCGGACAGGGGGACATGGCTACACCTTC
TRBV19,.,TRBJ2-1,TRBD2,CASSPSGRGNEQFF,TGTGCCAGTAGTCCTAGCGGGAGAGGTAATGAGCAGTTCTTC
TRBV29-1,once,TRBJ2-5,TRBD1,CSGGDRVQETQYF,TGCAGCGGGGGTGACAGGGTCCAAGAGACCCAGTACTTC
TRBV11-3,.,TRBJ2-1,TRBD2,CASSLYVGGRAGEQFF,TGTGCCAGCAGCTTATACGTCGGCGGGAGGGCGGGTGAGCAGTTCTTC
TRBV6-1,.,TRBJ2-7,.,CASSVQGSYEQYF,TGTGCCAGCAGTGTACAGGGTTCCTACGAGCAGTACTTC
TRBV11-1,.,TRBJ1-5,TRBD1,CASSPGQAYSNQPQHF,TGTGCCAGCAGCCCGGGACAGGCCTATAGCAATCAGCCCCAGCATTTT
TRBV4-3,.,TRBJ2-2,.,CASSQEGTYTGELFF,TGCGCCAGCAGCCAAGAGGGCACCTACACCGGGGAGCTGTTTTTT
TRBV19,.,TRBJ2-2,TRBD1,CASTGTGGRIRELFF,TGTGCCAGTACTGGGACAGGGGGTAGGATAAGGGAGCTGTTTTTT
TRBV7-2,once,TRBJ1-2,.,CASSEGLTQKDYGYTF,TGTGCCAGCAGCGAGGGCCTCACCCAGAAAGACTATGGCTACACCTTC
TRBV7-2,.,TRBJ2-1,TRBD1,CASSLPTGRSRNEQFF,TGTGCCAGCAGCCTCCCGACAGGGCGTTCGAGGAATGAGCAGTTCTTC
TRBV4-1,.,TRBJ2-3,TRBD1,CASSTFGRGLDTQYF,TGCGCCAGCAGCACGTTCGGCAGGGGGCTGGATACGCAGTATTTT
TRBV5-4,.,TRBJ1-4,.,CASSLVGGSEEKLFF,TGTGCCAGCAGCTTGGTCGGGGGTTCGGAAGAAAAACTGTTTTTT
TRBV7-9,few,TRBJ2-7,.,CASSFRGYEQYF,TGTGCCAGCAGCTTCAGGGGTTACGAGCAGTACTTC
TRBV10-3,once,TRBJ1-2,.,CAISDLWGSPYGYTF,TGTGCCATCAGTGATCTTTGGGGCAGCCCCTATGGCTACACCTTC